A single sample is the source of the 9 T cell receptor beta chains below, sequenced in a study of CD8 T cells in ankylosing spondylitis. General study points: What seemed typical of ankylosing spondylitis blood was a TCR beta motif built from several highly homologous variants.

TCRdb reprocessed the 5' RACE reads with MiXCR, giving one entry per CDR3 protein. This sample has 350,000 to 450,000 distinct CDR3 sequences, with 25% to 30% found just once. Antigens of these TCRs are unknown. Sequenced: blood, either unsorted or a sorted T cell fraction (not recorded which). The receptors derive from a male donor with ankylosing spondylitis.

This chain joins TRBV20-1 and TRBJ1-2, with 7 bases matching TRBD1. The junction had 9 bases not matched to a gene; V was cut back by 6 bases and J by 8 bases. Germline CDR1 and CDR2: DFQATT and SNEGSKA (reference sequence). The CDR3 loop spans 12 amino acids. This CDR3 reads CSALTGVLGYTF. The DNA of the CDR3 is TGCAGTGCACTAACAGGGGTCTTAGGCTACACCTTC.

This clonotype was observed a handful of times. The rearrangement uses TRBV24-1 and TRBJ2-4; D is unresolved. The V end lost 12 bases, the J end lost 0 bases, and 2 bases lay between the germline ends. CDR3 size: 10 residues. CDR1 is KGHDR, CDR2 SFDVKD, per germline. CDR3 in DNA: TGTGCCGGAGCCAAAAACATTCAGTACTTC. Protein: CAGAKNIQYF.

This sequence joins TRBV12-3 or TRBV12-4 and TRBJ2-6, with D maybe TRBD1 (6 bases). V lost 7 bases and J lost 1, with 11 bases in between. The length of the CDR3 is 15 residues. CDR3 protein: CASTPGESGANVLTF. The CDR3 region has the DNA TGTGCCAGCACCCCAGGGGAATCTGGGGCCAACGTCCTGACTTTC.

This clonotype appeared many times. DNA of the CDR3: TGCGCCAGCAGCTCAACGGACAGGAGATACAATGAGCAGTTCTTC. Translation gives CASSSTDRRYNEQFF. V usage is TRBV5-1 and J usage is TRBJ2-1, with 7 bases fitting TRBD1. This CDR3 has 15 amino acids. V lost 3 bases and J lost 4; bases outside the gene matches: 7. Germline V gives CDR1 SGHRS, CDR2 YFSETQ.

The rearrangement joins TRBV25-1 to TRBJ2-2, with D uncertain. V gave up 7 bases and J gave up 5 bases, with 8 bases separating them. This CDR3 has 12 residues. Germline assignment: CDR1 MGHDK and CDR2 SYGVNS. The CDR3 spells CASTSLTGELFF. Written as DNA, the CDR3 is TGTGCCAGCACTAGTTTAACCGGGGAGCTGTTTTTT.

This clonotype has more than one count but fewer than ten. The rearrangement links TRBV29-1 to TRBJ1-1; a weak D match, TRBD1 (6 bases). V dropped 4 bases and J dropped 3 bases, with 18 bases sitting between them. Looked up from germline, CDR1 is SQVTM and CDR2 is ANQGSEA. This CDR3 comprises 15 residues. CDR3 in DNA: TGCAGCGTTGCCCCGGTGTTAAAGGGGGACACTGAAGCTTTCTTT. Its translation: CSVAPVLKGDTEAFF.

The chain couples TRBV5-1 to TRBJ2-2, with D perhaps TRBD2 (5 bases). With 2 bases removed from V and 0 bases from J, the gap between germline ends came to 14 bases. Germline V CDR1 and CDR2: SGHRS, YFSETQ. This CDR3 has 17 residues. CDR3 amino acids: CASSFGEPLANTGELFF. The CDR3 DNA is TGCGCCAGCAGCTTTGGGGAGCCCTTAGCGAACACCGGGGAGCTGTTTTTT.

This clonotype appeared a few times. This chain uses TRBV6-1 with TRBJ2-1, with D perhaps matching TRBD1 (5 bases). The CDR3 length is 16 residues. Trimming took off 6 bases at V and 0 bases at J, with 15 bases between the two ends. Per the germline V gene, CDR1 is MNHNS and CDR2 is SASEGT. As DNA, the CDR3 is TGTGCCAGCAGAGAACCGACAGCCAGCTCCTACAATGAGCAGTTCTTC. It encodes CASREPTASSYNEQFF.

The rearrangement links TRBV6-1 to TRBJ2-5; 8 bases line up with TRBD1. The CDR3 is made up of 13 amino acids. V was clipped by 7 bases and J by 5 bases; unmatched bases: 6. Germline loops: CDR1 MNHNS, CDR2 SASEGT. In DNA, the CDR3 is TGTGCCAGCAAACAGGGGGGCCGGGAGACCCAGTACTTC. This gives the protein CASKQGGRETQYF.